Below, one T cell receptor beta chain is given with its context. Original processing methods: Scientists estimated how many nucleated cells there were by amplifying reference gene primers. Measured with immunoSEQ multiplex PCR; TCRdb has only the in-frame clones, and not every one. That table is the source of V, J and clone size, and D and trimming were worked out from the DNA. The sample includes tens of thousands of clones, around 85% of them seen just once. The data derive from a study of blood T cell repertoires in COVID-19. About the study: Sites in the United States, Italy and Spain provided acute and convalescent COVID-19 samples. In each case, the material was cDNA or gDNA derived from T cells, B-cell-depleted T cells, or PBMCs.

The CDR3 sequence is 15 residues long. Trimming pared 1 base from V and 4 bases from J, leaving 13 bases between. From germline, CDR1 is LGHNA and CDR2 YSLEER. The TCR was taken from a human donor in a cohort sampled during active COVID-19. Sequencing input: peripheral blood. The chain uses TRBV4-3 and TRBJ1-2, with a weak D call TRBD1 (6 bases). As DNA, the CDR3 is TGCGCCAGCAGCCAAGCTCCGGACAGCCGCTATGGCTACACCTTC. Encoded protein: CASSQAPDSRYGYTF.